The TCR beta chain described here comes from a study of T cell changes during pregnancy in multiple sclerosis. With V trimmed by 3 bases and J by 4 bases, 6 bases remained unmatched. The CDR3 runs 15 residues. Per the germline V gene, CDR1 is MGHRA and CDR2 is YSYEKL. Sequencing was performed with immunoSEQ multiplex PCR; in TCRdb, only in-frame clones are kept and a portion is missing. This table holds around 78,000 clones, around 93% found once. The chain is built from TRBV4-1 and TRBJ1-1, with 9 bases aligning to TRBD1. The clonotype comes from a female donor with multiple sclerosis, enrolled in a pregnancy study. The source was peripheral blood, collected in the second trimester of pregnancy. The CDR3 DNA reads TGCGCCAGCAGCCAGGGGGACAGGGCGGGCACTGAAGCTTTCTTT. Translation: CASSQGDRAGTEAFF.